Below are 29 T cell receptor beta chains sequenced from a single sample in a study of shared clonotypes between healthy human individuals (dated by TCRdb to the early 2020s). Preparation of the library involved the immunoSEQ multiplex PCR assay. The immuneACCESS repertoire file appears here via TCRdb, limited to in-frame rearrangements. These files lack a portion of the clones; in checked studies, under half of the deficit traces to unresolved V genes, and the cause of the others is not known. The sample contains some 2.4 million clones, 80% to 95% of them found a single time. The ten biggest clones cover about 0.34% of the sample. What was sequenced was naive CD4+ T cells from PBMCs. The cell subset or site label of this sample denotes: CD45RA+ positively selected. The receptors derive from a man between 18 and 35 years old in good health. Some clones in this sample may be carry-over from other donors' samples.

This chain joins TRBV6-6 and TRBJ1-5; no firm D call. The CDR3 runs 13 residues. V was clipped by 10 bases and J by 1 base, with 11 bases between them. Germline-derived CDR1 and CDR2 are MNHNY and SVGAGI (reference sequence). The CDR3 sequence is CATSWGSNQPQHF. The CDR3 DNA follows: TGTGCCACGTCCTGGGGAAGCAATCAGCCCCAGCATTTT.

V gene TRBV2 combines with J gene TRBJ1-6; a possible D gene is TRBD1 (5 bases). The germline V and J ends were trimmed by 3 bases and 6 bases, with 12 bases remaining between them. CDR1 is SNHLY, CDR2 FYNNEI, per germline. The CDR3 runs to 15 residues. Here the CDR3 DNA reads TGTGCCAGCAGTGACCAGGGCGTATCTAATTCACCCCTCCACTTT. It codes for CASSDQGVSNSPLHF.

The chain employs TRBV9 and TRBJ1-4; TRBD1 aligns across 8 bases. Germline lookup yields CDR1 SGDLS and CDR2 YYNGEE. CDR3 length equals 16 residues. Trimming at V came to 4 bases and at J to 7 bases, leaving 12 bases not matched to a gene. CDR3 sequence: CASSFGQGEITEKLFF. CDR3 DNA: TGTGCCAGCAGCTTTGGACAGGGAGAGATCACTGAAAAACTGTTTTTT.

The CDR3 region has the DNA TGTGCCAGCGACCCGGCTAGCGGGAGCCCCGGGGAGCTGTTTTTT. Translating gives CASDPASGSPGELFF. The chain joins TRBV28 to TRBJ2-2; the match to TRBD2 covers 10 bases. The CDR3 totals 15 residues. The trim removed 8 bases at V and 6 bases at J, leaving 9 bases unmatched. Germline lookup yields CDR1 MDHEN and CDR2 SYDVKM.

The chain is built from TRBV7-2 and TRBJ1-5, with 7 bases matching TRBD1. The J segment lost 7 bases and the V segment lost 2 bases, leaving 11 bases of the junction unmatched. The CDR3 length is 16 residues. CDR1 and CDR2 from the germline V gene are SGHTA and FQGNSA. The CDR3 is CASSLLGIQGRQPQHF. As DNA, the CDR3 is TGTGCCAGCAGCTTACTAGGGATACAGGGGAGGCAGCCCCAGCATTTT. Based on the CDR3 plus reference TRBV7-2 and TRBJ1-5, the full variable domain is GAGVSQSPSNKVTEKGKDVELRCDPISGHTALYWYRQSLGQGLEFLIYFQGNSAPDKSGLPSDRFSAERTGGSVSTLTIQRTQQEDSAVYLCASSLLGIQGRQPQHFGDGTRLSIL.

The chain links TRBV18 to TRBJ2-7; no clear D. This CDR3 has 15 residues. Germline CDR1 KGHSH, CDR2 LQKENI. V was pared by 2 bases and J by 0 bases, with 11 bases between. Here the CDR3 reads CASSPSSARSYEQYF. Written as DNA, the CDR3 is TGTGCCAGCTCACCATCAAGCGCACGCTCCTACGAGCAGTACTTC.

With regard to this clone: Other DNA sequences in the sample encode the same CDR3. The genes are TRBV7-2 and TRBJ2-7; 11 nucleotides agree with TRBD1. V shed 1 base, J shed 2 bases, and the junction held 1 base outside the gene matches. The CDR3 sequence is 15 residues long. Germline assignment: CDR1 SGHTA and CDR2 FQGNSA. The CDR3 is CASSLGGQGAYEQYF. The CDR3 region has the DNA TGTGCCAGCAGCTTAGGGGGACAGGGGGCCTACGAGCAGTACTTC.

This clone was seen a few times. This chain links TRBV19 with TRBJ2-2; 9 bases are a match to TRBD2. Germline lookup yields CDR1 LNHDA and CDR2 SQIVND (reference sequence). The CDR3 covers 16 residues. V dropped 6 bases and J dropped 0; count of bases not matched to a gene: 5. The CDR3 nucleotides are TGTGCCAGTAGCAGGGCTAGCGGGACGAACACCGGGGAGCTGTTTTTT. Encoded protein: CASSRASGTNTGELFF.

The chain is built from TRBV6-5 and TRBJ2-3; D might be TRBD1 or TRBD2, each matching 5 bases. CDR3 length: 15 amino acids. V lost 4 bases, J lost 3 bases, and 14 bases lay in between. Germline CDR1 MNHEY, CDR2 SVGAGI. CDR3 coding DNA: TGTGCCAGCAGTTTACTTCCGGGACCTACAGATACGCAGTATTTT. It codes for CASSLLPGPTDTQYF.

The CDR3: CASSPGTAQETQYF. The CDR3 DNA is TGTGCCAGCAGTCCAGGGACAGCCCAAGAGACCCAGTACTTC. The chain carries TRBV27 and TRBJ2-5; 7 nucleotides line up with TRBD1. Germline lookup yields CDR1 MNHEY and CDR2 SMNVEV (reference sequence). The CDR3 has 14 amino acids. V shed 5 bases and J 1 base; nucleotides not matched to a gene: 4.

The J gene is TRBJ2-7, the V gene TRBV5-6; perhaps TRBD2 as D (6 bases). CDR1 and CDR2 from the germline V gene are SGHDT and YYEEEE. The CDR3 runs to 17 residues. Trimming pared 3 bases from V and 2 bases from J, leaving 21 bases between. The CDR3 coding sequence is TGTGCCAGCAGCTCCCCCCTTTGGAGGGAGTCCGCCTACGAGCAGTACTTC. Translated, it gives CASSSPLWRESAYEQYF.

V usage is TRBV18 and J usage is TRBJ1-4; D unclear. The germline gives CDR1 KGHSH, CDR2 LQKENI. Trimming removed 2 bases from V and 2 bases from J, with 12 bases in between. The CDR3 has 16 residues. In DNA form, the CDR3 reads TGTGCCAGCTCACCAGATGGAACGGCGACTAATGAAAAACTGTTTTTT. Its translation is CASSPDGTATNEKLFF.

The rearrangement uses TRBV27 and TRBJ1-5, with D possibly matching TRBD1 (5 bases). The CDR3 extends over 14 amino acids. The V end lost 4 bases, the J end lost 7 bases, and 14 bases lay between the germline ends. Germline lookup yields CDR1 MNHEY and CDR2 SMNVEV (reference sequence). CDR3 bases: TGTGCCAGCAGTTCCCAGCGGGGGGGACAGCCCCAGCATTTT. Translation: CASSSQRGGQPQHF.

The V call is TRBV4-1, the J call TRBJ2-5, with 10 bases lining up with TRBD2. CDR1 is MGHRA, CDR2 YSYEKL, per germline. The CDR3 consists of 16 residues. With V trimmed by 4 bases and J by 1 base, 6 bases remained unmatched. CDR3 nucleotides: TGCGCCAGCAGCCGGGGGACTAGCGCAACCCAAGAGACCCAGTACTTC. Residues: CASSRGTSATQETQYF.

J is TRBJ2-1 and V is TRBV5-1; no reliable D call. Germline V gives CDR1 SGHRS, CDR2 YFSETQ. CDR3 size: 14 residues. Trimming took 0 bases from V and 9 from J, leaving 13 bases between them. The CDR3 reads CASSLDPLGGEQFF. The CDR3 DNA sequence: TGCGCCAGCAGCTTGGACCCCTTAGGTGGTGAGCAGTTCTTC.

The rearrangement uses TRBV11-2 and TRBJ1-2; possibly TRBD1 for D (5 bases). V lost 0 bases and J 4 bases, leaving 9 bases between the germline ends. The CDR3 extends over 14 amino acids. Germline values: CDR1 SGHAT, CDR2 FQNNGV. The CDR3 region has the DNA TGTGCCAGCAGCTTAGATCCTGGGGCCTATGGCTACACCTTC. Its protein product is CASSLDPGAYGYTF.

This clone turned up a few times. V and J are TRBV18 and TRBJ1-5; D unresolved. From germline, CDR1 is KGHSH and CDR2 LQKENI. V dropped 6 bases and J dropped 3 bases, with 12 bases sitting between them. The CDR3 is 14 residues long. The CDR3 is CASSHAADNQPQHF. The CDR3 coding sequence is TGTGCCAGCTCTCACGCCGCGGACAATCAGCCCCAGCATTTT.

The chain has TRBV11-2 and TRBJ2-7, with D unclear. CDR3 length equals 12 residues. V lost 5 bases and J lost 6, with 11 bases in between. Germline V CDR1 and CDR2: SGHAT, FQNNGV. The CDR3 nucleotides are TGTGCCAGCAGCCCCCCCGGGCCCGAGCAGTACTTC. This codes for CASSPPGPEQYF.

This chain joins TRBV5-6 and TRBJ2-3, with 9 bases that match TRBD1. This CDR3 is built from 16 residues. The germline V gene has CDR1 SGHDT and CDR2 YYEEEE. Trimming at V came to 1 base and at J to 3 bases, leaving 6 bases not matched to a gene. Here the CDR3 DNA reads TGTGCCAGCAGCTTGCTCCGGGACAGGGAAACAGATACGCAGTATTTT. Translated: CASSLLRDRETDTQYF.

The rearrangement links TRBV5-1 to TRBJ2-3; 12 positions agree with TRBD2. The V segment lost 2 bases and the J segment 4 bases; nucleotides outside the gene matches: 14. Germline V gene sequence: CDR1 SGHRS, CDR2 YFSETQ. CDR3 length: 19 amino acids. CDR3 sequence reads: CASSFSPGGLAGGSDTQYF. CDR3 nucleotides: TGCGCCAGCAGCTTTTCACCCGGGGGACTAGCGGGCGGGTCAGATACGCAGTATTTT. The whole variable domain, remainder taken from reference TRBV5-1 and TRBJ2-3, is KAGVTQTPRYLIKTRGQQVTLSCSPISGHRSVSWYQQTPGQGLQFLFEYFSETQRNKGNFPGRFSGRQFSNSRSEMNVSTLELGDSALYLCASSFSPGGLAGGSDTQYFGPGTRLTVL.

The V call is TRBV18, the J call TRBJ2-1, with D possibly being TRBD1 (6 bases). The germline V and J ends were trimmed by 4 bases and 1 base, with 8 bases remaining between them. Per the germline V gene, CDR1 is KGHSH and CDR2 is LQKENI. The CDR3 runs 14 residues. Here the CDR3 DNA reads TGTGCCAGCTCACGGACAGAGTCCTACAATGAGCAGTTCTTC. Translating gives CASSRTESYNEQFF.

Regarding this clone: Other nucleotide sequences in the sample specify the same CDR3. This chain links TRBV5-4 with TRBJ1-5, with D hard to call. CDR1 SGHNT and CDR2 YYREEE come from the germline V gene (reference sequence). The CDR3 has 12 amino acids. The V end lost 1 base, the J end lost 4 bases, and 3 bases lay between the germline ends. CDR3: CASSLPNQPQHF. For the CDR3, the DNA is TGTGCCAGCAGCTTGCCGAATCAGCCCCAGCATTTT.

The rearrangement links TRBV6-1 to TRBJ1-5; D might be TRBD1 (5 bases). Trimming took 3 bases from V and 10 from J, leaving 28 bases between them. Germline values: CDR1 MNHNS, CDR2 SASEGT. There are 18 residues in the CDR3. This CDR3 reads CASSDLRAKANTLVPQHF. CDR3 nucleotides: TGTGCCAGCAGTGATCTCAGGGCGAAGGCCAACACTTTAGTCCCCCAGCATTTT.

This clone has only one observation. This rearrangement joins TRBV2 to TRBJ2-1; 11 positions agree with TRBD2. The germline gives CDR1 SNHLY, CDR2 FYNNEI. The CDR3 covers 15 residues. J gave up 9 bases and V 7 bases, and 11 bases lay outside the gene matches. The CDR3 is CASTKTSGSSGEQFF. As DNA, the CDR3 is TGTGCCAGCACCAAAACTAGCGGGAGTTCCGGTGAGCAGTTCTTC.

V gene TRBV5-1 combines with J gene TRBJ1-1; D is ambiguous. In germline, CDR1 is SGHRS, CDR2 YFSETQ. The CDR3 extends over 15 amino acids. V was pared by 0 bases and J by 4 bases, with 13 bases between. The CDR3 reads CASSLDLGGRTEAFF. The CDR3 DNA sequence: TGCGCCAGCAGCTTGGATTTGGGAGGGCGCACTGAAGCTTTCTTT. Variable domain in full (rest from reference TRBV5-1 and TRBJ1-1): KAGVTQTPRYLIKTRGQQVTLSCSPISGHRSVSWYQQTPGQGLQFLFEYFSETQRNKGNFPGRFSGRQFSNSRSEMNVSTLELGDSALYLCASSLDLGGRTEAFFGQGTRLTVV.

The V and J genes are TRBV28 and TRBJ1-2; D call uncertain. The V gene's germline CDR1 is MDHEN and CDR2 SYDVKM. The V gene lost 2 bases and the J gene lost 8 bases, with 12 bases spanning the gap. The CDR3 covers 13 residues. The CDR3 reads CASSLIGFRGYTF. The CDR3 nucleotides are TGTGCCAGCAGTTTAATAGGGTTCAGAGGCTACACCTTC.

The V call is TRBV9, the J call TRBJ2-1; the D is unclear. The CDR3 spans 15 residues. CDR1 is SGDLS and CDR2 is YYNGEE in the germline V gene. V was trimmed by 3 bases and J by 2 bases, leaving 12 bases between them. CDR3 sequence (DNA): TGTGCCAGCAGCGGAGATGGGCTAACCTACAATGAGCAGTTCTTC. Translated, it gives CASSGDGLTYNEQFF. The full variable domain, rest sourced from reference TRBV9 and TRBJ2-1, is DSGVTQTPKHLITATGQRVTLRCSPRSGDLSVYWYQQSLDQGLQFLIQYYNGEERAKGNILERFSAQQFPDLHSELNLSSLELGDSALYFCASSGDGLTYNEQFFGPGTRLTVL.

This clone occurred a few times. V gene TRBV21-1 combines with J gene TRBJ1-5; the table gives TRBD1 as D, unverified against the DNA. TRBV21-1 is marked as a pseudogene. The CDR3 consists of 16 residues. The CDR3 here is CASSKWGQGFNQPQHF. In nucleotides, the CDR3 is TGTGCCAGCAGCAAATGGGGACAGGGATTCAATCAGCCCCAGCATTTT.

This clone appeared a single time. The V gene is TRBV6-5, the J gene TRBJ2-7; no clear D gene. The germline V and J ends were trimmed by 2 bases and 2 bases, with 10 bases remaining between them. The CDR3 spans 14 residues. Germline V gene data show CDR1 as MNHEY and CDR2 as SVGAGI. The DNA for the CDR3 is TGTGCCAGCAGTTACGGGCCAACAGCCTACGAGCAGTACTTC. Residues: CASSYGPTAYEQYF.